This paragraph covers one T cell receptor (beta chain) sequence. Per the germline V gene, CDR1 is MNHNS and CDR2 is SASEGT. J lost 4 bases, V lost 1 base, and 4 bases had no gene match. The CDR3 runs 15 residues. Method: immunoSEQ multiplex PCR; TCRdb's copy keeps in-frame clones and lacks some. The data contain tens of thousands of clones, about 96% of them seen just once; the ten biggest clones take up less than 1.1%. The sample originates from a study of control samples from healthy donors and cancer patients. The source material was blood. The sequence derives from a woman aged 18-29 years in good health. This sequence joins TRBV6-1 and TRBJ1-3; 7 bases map to TRBD1. CDR3 nucleotide sequence: TGTGCCAGCAGTGAAGTCCAGGGGGAGGGAAACACCATATATTTT. As protein: CASSEVQGEGNTIYF.